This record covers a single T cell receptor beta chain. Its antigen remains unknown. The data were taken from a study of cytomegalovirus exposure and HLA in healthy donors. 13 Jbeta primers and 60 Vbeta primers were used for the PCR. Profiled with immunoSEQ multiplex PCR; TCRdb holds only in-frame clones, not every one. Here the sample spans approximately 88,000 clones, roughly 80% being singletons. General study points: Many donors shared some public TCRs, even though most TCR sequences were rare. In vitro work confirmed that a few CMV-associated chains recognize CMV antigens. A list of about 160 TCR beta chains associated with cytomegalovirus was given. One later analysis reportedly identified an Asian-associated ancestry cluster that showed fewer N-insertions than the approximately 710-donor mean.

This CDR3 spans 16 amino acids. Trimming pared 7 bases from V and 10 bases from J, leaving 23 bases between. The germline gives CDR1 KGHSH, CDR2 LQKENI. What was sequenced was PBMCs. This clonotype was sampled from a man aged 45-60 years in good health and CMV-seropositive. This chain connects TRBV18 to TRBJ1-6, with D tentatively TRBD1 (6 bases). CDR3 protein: CASWDKHHLMNSPLHF. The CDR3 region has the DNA TGTGCCAGCTGGGACAAACACCACTTAATGAACTCACCCCTCCACTTT.